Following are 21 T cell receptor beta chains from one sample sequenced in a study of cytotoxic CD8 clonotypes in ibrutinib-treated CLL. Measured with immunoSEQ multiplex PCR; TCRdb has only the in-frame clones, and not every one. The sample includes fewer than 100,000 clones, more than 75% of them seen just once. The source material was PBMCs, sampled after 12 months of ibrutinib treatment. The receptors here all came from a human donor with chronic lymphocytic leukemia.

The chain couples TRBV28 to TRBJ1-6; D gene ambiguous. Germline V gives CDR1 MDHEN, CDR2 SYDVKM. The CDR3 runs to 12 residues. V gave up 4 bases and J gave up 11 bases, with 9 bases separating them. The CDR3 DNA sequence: TGTGCCAGCAGTTCCCCCAAAGCACCCCTCCACTTT. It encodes CASSSPKAPLHF.

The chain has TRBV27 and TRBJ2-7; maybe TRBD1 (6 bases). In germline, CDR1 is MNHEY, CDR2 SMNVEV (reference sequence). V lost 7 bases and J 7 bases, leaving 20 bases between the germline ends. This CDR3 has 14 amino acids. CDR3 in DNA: TGTGCCAGCACCCTTAATAGGGGCCAGGGGGAGCAGTACTTC. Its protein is CASTLNRGQGEQYF.

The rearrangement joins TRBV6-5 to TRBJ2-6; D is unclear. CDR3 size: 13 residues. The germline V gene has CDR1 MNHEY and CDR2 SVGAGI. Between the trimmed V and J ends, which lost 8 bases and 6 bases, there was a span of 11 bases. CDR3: CASRLDQANVLTF. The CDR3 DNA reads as TGTGCCAGCCGATTGGACCAGGCCAACGTCCTGACTTTC.

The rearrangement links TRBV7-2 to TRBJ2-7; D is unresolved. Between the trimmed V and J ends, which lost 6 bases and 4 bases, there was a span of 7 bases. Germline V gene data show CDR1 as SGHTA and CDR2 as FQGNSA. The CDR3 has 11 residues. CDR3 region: CASSSLYEQYF. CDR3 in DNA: TGTGCCAGCAGTTCCTTGTACGAGCAGTACTTC.

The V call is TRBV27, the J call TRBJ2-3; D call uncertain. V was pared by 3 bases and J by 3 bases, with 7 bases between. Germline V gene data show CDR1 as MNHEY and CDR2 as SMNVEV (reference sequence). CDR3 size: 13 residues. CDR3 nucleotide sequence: TGTGCCAGCAGTTTTCGCCGAACAGATACGCAGTATTTT. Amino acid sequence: CASSFRRTDTQYF.

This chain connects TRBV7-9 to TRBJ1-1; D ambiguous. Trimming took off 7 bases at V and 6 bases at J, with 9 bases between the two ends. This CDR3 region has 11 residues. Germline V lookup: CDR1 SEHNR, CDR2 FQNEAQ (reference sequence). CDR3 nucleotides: TGTGCCAGCACCCGGAGGGCTGAAGCTTTCTTT. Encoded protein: CASTRRAEAFF.

Here the CDR3 DNA reads TGTGCCAGCAGCCCAGGCTCTGGGGCCAACGTCCTGACTTTC. Translated: CASSPGSGANVLTF. The rearrangement uses TRBV28 and TRBJ2-6, with D unresolved. In germline, CDR1 is MDHEN, CDR2 SYDVKM. There are 14 residues in the CDR3. The V end was cut by 6 bases, the J end by 0 bases, with 6 bases between.

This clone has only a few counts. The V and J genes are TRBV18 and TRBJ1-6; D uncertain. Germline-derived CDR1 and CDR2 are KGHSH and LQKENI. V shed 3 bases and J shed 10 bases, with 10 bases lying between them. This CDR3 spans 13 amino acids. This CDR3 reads CASSPGRFSPLHF. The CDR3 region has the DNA TGTGCCAGCTCACCCGGACGGTTCTCACCCCTCCACTTT.

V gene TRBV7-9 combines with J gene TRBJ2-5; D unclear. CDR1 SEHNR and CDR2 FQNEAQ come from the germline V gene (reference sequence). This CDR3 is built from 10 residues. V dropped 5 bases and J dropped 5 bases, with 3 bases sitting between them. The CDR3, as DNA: TGTGCCAGCAGCACGGAGACCCAGTACTTC. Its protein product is CASSTETQYF.

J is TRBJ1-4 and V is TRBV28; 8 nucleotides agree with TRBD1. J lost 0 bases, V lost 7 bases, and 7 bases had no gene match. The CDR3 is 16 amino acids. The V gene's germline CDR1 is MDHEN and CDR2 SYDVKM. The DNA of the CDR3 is TGTGCCAGCACCACAGGGGGGATCTCAACTAATGAAAAACTGTTTTTT. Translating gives CASTTGGISTNEKLFF.

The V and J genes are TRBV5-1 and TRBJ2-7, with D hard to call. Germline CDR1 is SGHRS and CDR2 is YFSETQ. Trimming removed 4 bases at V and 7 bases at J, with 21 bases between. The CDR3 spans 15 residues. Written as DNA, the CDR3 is TGCGCCAGCAGCCTGAAGACCGGGCCCCTTGGGGAGCAGTACTTC. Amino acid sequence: CASSLKTGPLGEQYF. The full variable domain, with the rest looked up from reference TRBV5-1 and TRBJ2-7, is KAGVTQTPRYLIKTRGQQVTLSCSPISGHRSVSWYQQTPGQGLQFLFEYFSETQRNKGNFPGRFSGRQFSNSRSEMNVSTLELGDSALYLCASSLKTGPLGEQYFGPGTRLTVT.

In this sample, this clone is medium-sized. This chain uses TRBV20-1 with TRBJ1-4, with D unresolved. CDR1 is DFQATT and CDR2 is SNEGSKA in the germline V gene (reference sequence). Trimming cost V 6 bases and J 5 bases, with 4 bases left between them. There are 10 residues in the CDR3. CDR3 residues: CSAQNEKLFF. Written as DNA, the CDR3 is TGCAGTGCGCAAAATGAAAAACTGTTTTTT.

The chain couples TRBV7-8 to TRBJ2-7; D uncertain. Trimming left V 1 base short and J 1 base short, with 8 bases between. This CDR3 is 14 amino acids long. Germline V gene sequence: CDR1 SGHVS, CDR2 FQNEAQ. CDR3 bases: TGTGCCAGCAGCTTAGGTGGCTGGTCCTACGAGCAGTACTTC. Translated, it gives CASSLGGWSYEQYF.

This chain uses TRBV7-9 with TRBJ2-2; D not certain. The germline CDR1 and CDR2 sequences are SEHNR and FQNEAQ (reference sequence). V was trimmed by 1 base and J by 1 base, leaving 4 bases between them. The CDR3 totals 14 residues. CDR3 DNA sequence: TGTGCCAGCAGCTTAGGGGGGAACACCGGGGAGCTGTTTTTT. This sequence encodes CASSLGGNTGELFF. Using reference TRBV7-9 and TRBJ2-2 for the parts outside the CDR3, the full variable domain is DTGVSQNPRHKITKRGQNVTFRCDPISEHNRLYWYRQTLGQGPEFLTYFQNEAQLEKSRLLSDRFSAERPKGSFSTLEIQRTEQGDSAMYLCASSLGGNTGELFFGEGSRLTVL.

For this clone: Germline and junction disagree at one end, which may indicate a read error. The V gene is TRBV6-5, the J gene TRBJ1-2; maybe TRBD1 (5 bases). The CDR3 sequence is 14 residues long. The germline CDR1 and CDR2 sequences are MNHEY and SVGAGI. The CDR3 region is CASSYGGDGAPRAF. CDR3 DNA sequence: TGTGCCAGCAGTTACGGGGGGGATGGGGCCCCCCGGGCTTTC.

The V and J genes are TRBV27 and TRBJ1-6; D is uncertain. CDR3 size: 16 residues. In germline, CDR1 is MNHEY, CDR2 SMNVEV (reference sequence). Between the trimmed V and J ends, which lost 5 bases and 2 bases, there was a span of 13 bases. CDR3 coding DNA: TGTGCCAGCAGTCCCCTCGGGGATACCTATAATTCACCCCTCCACTTT. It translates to CASSPLGDTYNSPLHF.

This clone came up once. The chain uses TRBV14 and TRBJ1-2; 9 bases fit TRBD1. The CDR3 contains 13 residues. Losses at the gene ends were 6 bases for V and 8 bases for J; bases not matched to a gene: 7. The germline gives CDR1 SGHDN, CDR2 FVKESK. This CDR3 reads CASRLTGGAGYTF. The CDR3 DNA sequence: TGTGCCAGCAGGCTCACAGGGGGCGCGGGCTACACCTTC.

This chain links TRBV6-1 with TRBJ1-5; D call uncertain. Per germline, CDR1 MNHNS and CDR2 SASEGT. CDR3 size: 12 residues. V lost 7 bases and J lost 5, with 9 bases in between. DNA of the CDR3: TGTGCCAGCAAGGACTGGGATCAGCCCCAGCATTTT. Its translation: CASKDWDQPQHF.

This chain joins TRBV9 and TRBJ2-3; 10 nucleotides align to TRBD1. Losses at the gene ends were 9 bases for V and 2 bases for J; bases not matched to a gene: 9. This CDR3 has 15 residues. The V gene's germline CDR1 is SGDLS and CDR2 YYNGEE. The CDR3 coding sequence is TGTGCCACAAACCGACAGGGGGCGTCCACAGATACGCAGTATTTT. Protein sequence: CATNRQGASTDTQYF. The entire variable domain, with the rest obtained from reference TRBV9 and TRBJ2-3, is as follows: DSGVTQTPKHLITATGQRVTLRCSPRSGDLSVYWYQQSLDQGLQFLIQYYNGEERAKGNILERFSAQQFPDLHSELNLSSLELGDSALYFCATNRQGASTDTQYFGPGTRLTVL.

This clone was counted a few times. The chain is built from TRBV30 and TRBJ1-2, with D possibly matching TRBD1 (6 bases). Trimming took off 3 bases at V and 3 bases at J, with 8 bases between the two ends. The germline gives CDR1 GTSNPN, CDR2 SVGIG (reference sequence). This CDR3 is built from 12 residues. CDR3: CAWSPGDYGYTF. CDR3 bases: TGTGCCTGGAGCCCAGGGGACTATGGCTACACCTTC.

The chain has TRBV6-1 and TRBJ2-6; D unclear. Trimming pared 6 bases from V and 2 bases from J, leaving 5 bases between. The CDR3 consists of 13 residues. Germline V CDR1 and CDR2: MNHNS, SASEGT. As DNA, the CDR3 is TGTGCCAGCAGCCGTCCTGGGGCCAACGTCCTGACTTTC. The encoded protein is CASSRPGANVLTF.